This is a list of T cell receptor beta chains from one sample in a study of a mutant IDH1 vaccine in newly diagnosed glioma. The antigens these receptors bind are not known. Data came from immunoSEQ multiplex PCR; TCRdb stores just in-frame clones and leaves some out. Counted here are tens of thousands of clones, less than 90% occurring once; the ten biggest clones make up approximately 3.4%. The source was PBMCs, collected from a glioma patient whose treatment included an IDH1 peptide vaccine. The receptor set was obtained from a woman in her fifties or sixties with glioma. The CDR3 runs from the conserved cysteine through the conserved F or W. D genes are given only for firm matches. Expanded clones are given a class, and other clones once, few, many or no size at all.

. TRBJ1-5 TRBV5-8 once TGTGCCAGCAGCTTGGAAGGGAATTATCAGCCCCAGCATTTT CASSLEGNYQPQHF
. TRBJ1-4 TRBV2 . TGTGCCAGCAGTGAATCTGGGCAGCTTAATGAAAAACTGTTTTTT CASSESGQLNEKLFF
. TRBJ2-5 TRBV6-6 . TGTGCCAGCAGTGCTCAAGAGACCCAGTACTTC CASSAQETQYF
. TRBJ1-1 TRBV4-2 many TGTGCCAGCAGCCAAGAATTTAGCGGGAGTACTGAAGCTTTCTTT CASSQEFSGSTEAFF
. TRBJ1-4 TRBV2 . TGTGCCAGCAGCCCCCGTCTGGGGGGCAGTGGCCATGAAAAACTGTTTTTT CASSPRLGGSGHEKLFF
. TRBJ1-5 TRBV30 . TGTGCCTGGAGTGTAAGCGGGGGCAATCAGCCCCAGCATTTT CAWSVSGGNQPQHF
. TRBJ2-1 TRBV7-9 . TGTGCCAGCAGCCCGCCGTTGGATGAGCAGTTCTTC CASSPPLDEQFF
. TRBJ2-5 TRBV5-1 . TGCGCCAGCAGCTCCGGGACACAACAAGAGACCCAGTACTTC CASSSGTQQETQYF
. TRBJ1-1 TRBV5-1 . TGCGCCAGCAGCGTAGAGGGACGCGGGATTGAAGCTTTCTTT CASSVEGRGIEAFF
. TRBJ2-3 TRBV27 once TGTGCCAGCAGGGTCGGTGGGACAGATACGCAGTATTTT CASRVGGTDTQYF
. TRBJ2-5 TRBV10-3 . TGTGCCATCAATCAGGGTGGGACCGAGACCCAGTACTTC CAINQGGTETQYF
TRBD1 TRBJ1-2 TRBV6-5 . TGTGCCAGCAGTTACGCCCGACAGGGGGATTGGTATGGCTACACCTTC CASSYARQGDWYGYTF
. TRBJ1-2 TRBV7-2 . TGTGCCAGCAGCTTACCAACCGGAGGGGGGCTCGTCTATGGCTACACCTTC CASSLPTGGGLVYGYTF
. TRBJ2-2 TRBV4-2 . TGTGCCAGCAGCCAAGAGACCGGCGGGGAGCTGTTTTTT CASSQETGGELFF
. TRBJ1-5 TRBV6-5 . TGTGCCAGCAGTTCCGACAGGCCGGGGGGCAATCAGCCCCAGCATTTT CASSSDRPGGNQPQHF
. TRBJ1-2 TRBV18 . TGTGCCAGCTCCTCAGCGGGGGAAGGCTACACCTTC CASSSAGEGYTF
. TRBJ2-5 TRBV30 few TGTGCCTGGAGTCCAGCCTCGCCGACCCAGTACTTC CAWSPASPTQYF
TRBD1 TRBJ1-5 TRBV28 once TGTGCCAGCAGTTTATCTGGGACAGGGTCAAAGCCCCAGCATTTT CASSLSGTGSKPQHF
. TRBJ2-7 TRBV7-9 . TGTGCCAGCAGCTTAGGACACGAAGCCTACGAGCAGTACTTC CASSLGHEAYEQYF
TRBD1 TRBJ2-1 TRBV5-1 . TGCGCCAGCAGGACAGGGCTATACAATGAGCAGTTCTTC CASRTGLYNEQFF
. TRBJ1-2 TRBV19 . TGTGCCAGTAGTGGACCCCAGACCTACTATGGCTACACCTTC CASSGPQTYYGYTF
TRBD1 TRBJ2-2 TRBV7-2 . TGTGCCAGCAGCCCGGGACAGGGGTTCCCCGGGGAGCTGTTTTTT CASSPGQGFPGELFF
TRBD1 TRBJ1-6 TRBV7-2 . TGTGCCAGCAGTCCTGACAGGGGGGGCTTTAATTCACCCCTCCACTTT CASSPDRGGFNSPLHF
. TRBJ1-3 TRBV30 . TGTGCCTGGAGCAGGACAGACACGGGGTACACCATATATTTT CAWSRTDTGYTIYF
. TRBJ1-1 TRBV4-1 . TGCGCCAGCAGCCAAGATGGGACGGTCGGATCTGAAGCTTTCTTT CASSQDGTVGSEAFF
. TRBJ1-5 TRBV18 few TGTGCCAGCTCACAAACCCCCCGCCAGCCCCAGCATTTT CASSQTPRQPQHF